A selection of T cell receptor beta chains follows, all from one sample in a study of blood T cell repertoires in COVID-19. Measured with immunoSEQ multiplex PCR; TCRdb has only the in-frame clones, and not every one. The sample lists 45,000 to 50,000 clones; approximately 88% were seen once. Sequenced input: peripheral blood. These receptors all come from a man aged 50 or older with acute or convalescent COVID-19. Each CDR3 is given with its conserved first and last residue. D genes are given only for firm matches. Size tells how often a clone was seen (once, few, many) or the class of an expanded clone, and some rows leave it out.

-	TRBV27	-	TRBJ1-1	TGTGCCAGCAGTTCCCTACAGGGTGACACTGAAGCTTTCTTT	CASSSLQGDTEAFF
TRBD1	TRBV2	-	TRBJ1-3	TGTGCCAGCAGTGCAACAGGGGCCGGTGGAAACACCATATATTTT	CASSATGAGGNTIYF
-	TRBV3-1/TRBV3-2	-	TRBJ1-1	TGTGCCAGCAGCCATAATTCAGGGGCTGAAGCTTTCTTT	CASSHNSGAEAFF
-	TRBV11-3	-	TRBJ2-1	TGTGCCAGCAGCTTGACTGGTAGCTCCTACAATGAGCAGTTCTTC	CASSLTGSSYNEQFF
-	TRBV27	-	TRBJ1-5	TGTGCCAGCAGTTTATCAGGGAGTCAGCCCCAGCATTTT	CASSLSGSQPQHF
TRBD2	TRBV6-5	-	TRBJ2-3	TGTGCCAGCATTAGCGGGGGGAGCACAGATACGCAGTATTTT	CASISGGSTDTQYF
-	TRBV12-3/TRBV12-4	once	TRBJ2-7	TGTGCCAGCAGGGAGCAGGGGCGGTACGAGCAGTACTTC	CASREQGRYEQYF
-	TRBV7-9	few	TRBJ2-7	TGTGCCAGCAGCTTAGGGGGGGACTACGAGCAGTACTTC	CASSLGGDYEQYF
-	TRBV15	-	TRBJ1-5	TGTGCCACCAGCTTAGAGGGGACAAACAATCAGCCCCAGCATTTT	CATSLEGTNNQPQHF
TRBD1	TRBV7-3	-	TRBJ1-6	TGTGCCAGCACCCGATACCGGACAGGGATGATGAGGTCCTATAATTCACCCCTCCACTTT	CASTRYRTGMMRSYNSPLHF
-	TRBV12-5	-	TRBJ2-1	TGTGCTAGTGGTTTGGTACGTTGGGGGGAGTCGTCCTACAATGAGCAGTTCTTC	CASGLVRWGESSYNEQFF
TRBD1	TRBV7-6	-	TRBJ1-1	TGTGCCAGCAGCGCCAACCGGGACAGAAACACTGAAGCTTTCTTT	CASSANRDRNTEAFF
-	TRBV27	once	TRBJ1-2	TGTGCCAGCAGGGAATCACAGGGTGGGGACTATGGCTACACCTTC	CASRESQGGDYGYTF
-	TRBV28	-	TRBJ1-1	TGTGCCAGCAGTTTATACTCCCTCCTATTAGGGGTAACCCACGGCGAAAACACTGAAGCTTTCTTT	CASSLYSLLLGVTHGENTEAFF
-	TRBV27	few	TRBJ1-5	TGTGCCAGCAGTTTTTTTAGGGCGGGCCAGCCCCAGCATTTT	CASSFFRAGQPQHF
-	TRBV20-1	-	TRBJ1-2	TGCAGTGCTAGTCCGTACTATGGCTACACCTTC	CSASPYYGYTF
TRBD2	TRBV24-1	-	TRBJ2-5	TGTGCCACCAGTGATAAGGTAGCGGGAGGAAGAGAGACCCAGTACTTC	CATSDKVAGGRETQYF
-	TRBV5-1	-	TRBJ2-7	TGCGCCAGCAGCGGGGAGTACGAGCAGTACTTC	CASSGEYEQYF
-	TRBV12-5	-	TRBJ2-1	TGTGCTAGTGCCCTAAGCCGAAATGAGCAGTTCTTC	CASALSRNEQFF
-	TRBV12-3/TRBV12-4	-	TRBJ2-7	TGTGCCAGCAGTTTATTAGCTCGCGAGCAGTACTTC	CASSLLAREQYF